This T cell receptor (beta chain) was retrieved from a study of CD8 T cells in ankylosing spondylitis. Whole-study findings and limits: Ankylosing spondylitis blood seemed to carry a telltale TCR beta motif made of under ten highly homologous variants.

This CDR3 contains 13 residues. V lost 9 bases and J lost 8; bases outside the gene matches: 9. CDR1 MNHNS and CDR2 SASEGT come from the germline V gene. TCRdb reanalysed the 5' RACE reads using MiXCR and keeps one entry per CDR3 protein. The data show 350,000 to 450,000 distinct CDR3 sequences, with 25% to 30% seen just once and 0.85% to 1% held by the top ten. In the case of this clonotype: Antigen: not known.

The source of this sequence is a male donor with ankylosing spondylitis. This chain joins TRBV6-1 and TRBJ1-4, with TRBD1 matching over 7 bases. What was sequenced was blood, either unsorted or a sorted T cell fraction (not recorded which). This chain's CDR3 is CASSTGQREKLFF. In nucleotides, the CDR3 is TGTGCCAGTTCTACGGGACAGCGCGAAAAACTGTTTTTT.